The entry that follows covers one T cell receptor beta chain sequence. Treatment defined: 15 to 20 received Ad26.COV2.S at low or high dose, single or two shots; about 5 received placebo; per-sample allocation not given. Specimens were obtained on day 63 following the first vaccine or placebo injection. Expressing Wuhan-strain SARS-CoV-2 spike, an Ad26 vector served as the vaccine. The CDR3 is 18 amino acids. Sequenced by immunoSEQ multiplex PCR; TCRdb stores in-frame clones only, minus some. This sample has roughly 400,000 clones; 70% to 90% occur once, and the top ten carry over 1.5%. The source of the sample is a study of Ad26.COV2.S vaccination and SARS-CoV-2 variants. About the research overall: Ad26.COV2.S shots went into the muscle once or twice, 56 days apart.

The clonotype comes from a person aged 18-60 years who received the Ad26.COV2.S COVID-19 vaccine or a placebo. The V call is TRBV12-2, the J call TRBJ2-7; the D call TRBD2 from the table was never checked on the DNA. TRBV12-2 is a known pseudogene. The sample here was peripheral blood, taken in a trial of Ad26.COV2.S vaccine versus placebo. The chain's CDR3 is CASRHIGLAGVASYEQYF. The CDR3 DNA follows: TGTGCAAGTCGTCATATAGGACTAGCGGGAGTAGCGTCCTACGAGCAGTACTTC.